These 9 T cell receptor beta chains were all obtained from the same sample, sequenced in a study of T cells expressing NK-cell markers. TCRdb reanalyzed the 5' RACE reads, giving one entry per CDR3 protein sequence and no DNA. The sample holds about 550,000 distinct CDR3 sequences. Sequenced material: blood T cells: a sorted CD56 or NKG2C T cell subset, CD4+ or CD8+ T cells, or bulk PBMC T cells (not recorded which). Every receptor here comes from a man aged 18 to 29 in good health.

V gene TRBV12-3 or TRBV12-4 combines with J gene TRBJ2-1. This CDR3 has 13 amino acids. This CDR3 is CASRFGQVDEQFF.

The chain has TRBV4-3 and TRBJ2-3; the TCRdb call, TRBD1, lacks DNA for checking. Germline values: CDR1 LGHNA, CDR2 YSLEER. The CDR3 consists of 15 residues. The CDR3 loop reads CASSFSQLGADTQYF.

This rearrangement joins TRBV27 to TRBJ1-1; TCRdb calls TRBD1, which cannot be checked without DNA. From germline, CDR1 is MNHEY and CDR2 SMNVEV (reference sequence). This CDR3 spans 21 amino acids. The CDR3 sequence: CASSFYPPTDRMGRGNTEAFF.

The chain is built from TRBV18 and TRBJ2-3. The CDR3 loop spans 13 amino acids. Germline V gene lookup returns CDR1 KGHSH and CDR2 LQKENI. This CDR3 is CASSPETLVTQYF.

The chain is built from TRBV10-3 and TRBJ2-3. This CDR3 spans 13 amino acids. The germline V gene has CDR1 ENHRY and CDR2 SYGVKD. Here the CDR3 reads CAITLENTDTQYF.

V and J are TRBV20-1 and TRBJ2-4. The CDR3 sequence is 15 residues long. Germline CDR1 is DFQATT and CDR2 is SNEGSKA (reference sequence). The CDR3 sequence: CSARSASLAKNIQYF.

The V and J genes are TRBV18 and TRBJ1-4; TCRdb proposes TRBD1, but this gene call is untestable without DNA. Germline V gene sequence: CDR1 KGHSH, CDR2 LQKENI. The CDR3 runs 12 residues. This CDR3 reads CASSPDSEKLFF.

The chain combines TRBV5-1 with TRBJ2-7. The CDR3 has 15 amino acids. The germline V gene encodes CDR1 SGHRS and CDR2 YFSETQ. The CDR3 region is CASSLAGGRLHEQYF.

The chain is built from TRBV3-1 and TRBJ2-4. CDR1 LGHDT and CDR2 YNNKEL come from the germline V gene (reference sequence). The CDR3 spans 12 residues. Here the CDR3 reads CASSQLKNIQYF.